Following are 5 T cell receptor beta chains from one sample sequenced in a study of blood T cells in healthy people across ages. The second PCR ran about 6 to 11 cycles with a sample-barcoded 5' primer and J-beta primers. TCRdb called the 5' RACE reads again in MiXCR, with one record for every CDR3 protein. Among roughly 830,000 distinct CDR3 sequences, approximately 59% were seen once, and the ten largest hold 25% to 35%. The sequenced sample consisted of blood. These receptors came from a man aged 30-40 years in good health.

In its sample, this clonotype was seen a few times. The chain uses TRBV4-3 and TRBJ2-1; no definite D call. The V gene lost 2 bases and the J gene lost 9 bases, with 8 bases spanning the gap. This CDR3 region has 12 residues. Germline CDR1 and CDR2: LGHNA and YSLEER. The CDR3, as DNA: TGCGCCAGCAGCCAACCTCAAAGTGAGCAGTTCTTC. This translates into CASSQPQSEQFF.

The V call is TRBV4-2, the J call TRBJ2-5; 7 bases agree with TRBD1. The assigned J gene may be wrong: the sequence end matches TRBJ2-7 better. The germline gives CDR1 LGHNA, CDR2 YNFKEQ. The CDR3 contains 15 residues. The CDR3 sequence: CASSLRDSDAYEQYF. The CDR3 DNA reads as TGTGCCAGCAGCCTAAGGGACAGCGACGCCTACGAGCAGTACTTC.

This chain links TRBV20-1 with TRBJ2-1; D possibly corresponds to TRBD2 (6 bases). The CDR3 consists of 14 residues. In germline, CDR1 is DFQATT, CDR2 SNEGSKA (reference sequence). With 4 bases removed from V and 5 bases from J, the gap between germline ends came to 15 bases. The CDR3 bases are TGCAGTGCTATCATCCGGGGGTTAGACAATGAGCAGTTCTTC. This sequence encodes CSAIIRGLDNEQFF.

The gene calls are TRBV20-1 and TRBJ2-4; D call uncertain. The V gene lost 0 bases and the J gene lost 1 base, with 7 bases spanning the gap. The V gene's germline CDR1 is DFQATT and CDR2 SNEGSKA (reference sequence). This CDR3 is 14 amino acids long. CDR3 sequence: CSARDTTAKNIQYF. The CDR3 DNA reads as TGCAGTGCTAGAGATACCACTGCCAAAAACATTCAGTACTTC.

The chain is built from TRBV27 and TRBJ2-1, with unresolved D. The length of the CDR3 is 14 residues. The germline V gene has CDR1 MNHEY and CDR2 SMNVEV (reference sequence). The V end lost 5 bases, the J end lost 5 bases, and 13 bases lay between the germline ends. CDR3 region: CASSPLGSHNEQFF. CDR3 nucleotides: TGTGCCAGCAGTCCCCTGGGAAGCCACAATGAGCAGTTCTTC.